This is a list of T cell receptor beta chains from one sample in a study of cytotoxic CD8 clonotypes in ibrutinib-treated CLL. Using immunoSEQ multiplex PCR, the repertoire was profiled, and TCRdb retains in-frame clones only, with some absent. The sample consists of 85,000 or so clones, more than 75% of them appearing once. Sequences were derived from PBMCs, sampled after 12 months of ibrutinib treatment. These TCRs come from a human donor with chronic lymphocytic leukemia. Each CDR3 is given with its conserved first and last residue. Each record gives: CDR3 DNA, CDR3 protein, J gene, V gene, D gene, clone size. D genes are given only for firm matches. The listing skips clone size in some rows; elsewhere it reads once, few, many or a size class.

TGTGCCAGCTCACCACAACAGGGCGGCGAGACCCAGTACTTC | CASSPQQGGETQYF | TRBJ2-5 | TRBV18 | NA | few
TGTGCCAGCAGCCAAGTCCCTGGGGGGCAAGCTTTCTTT | CASSQVPGGQAFF | TRBJ1-1 | TRBV14 | NA | NA
TGTGCCACCAGCAGAGATCCGGCCTACAATGAGCAGTTCTTC | CATSRDPAYNEQFF | TRBJ2-1 | TRBV15 | NA | once
TGTGCCAGCAGTGAAAGGGACAGGGGGCTTCAGTACTTC | CASSERDRGLQYF | TRBJ2-5 | TRBV2 | TRBD1 | NA
TGTGCCAGTAGTATAAGGGGGGCCGTCAACACTGAAGCTTTCTTT | CASSIRGAVNTEAFF | TRBJ1-1 | TRBV19 | NA | NA
TGTGCCAGCAGCCAAGTCGACCTAGCGGGGGGAGTGGGCACAGATACGCAGTATTTT | CASSQVDLAGGVGTDTQYF | TRBJ2-3 | TRBV4-2 | TRBD2 | NA
TGCGCCAGCAGCTCCGACACTGCATCCTATGGCTACACCTTC | CASSSDTASYGYTF | TRBJ1-2 | TRBV5-1 | NA | NA
TGTGCCAGCAGACGACAGACCACCGGGGAGCTGTTTTTT | CASRRQTTGELFF | TRBJ2-2 | TRBV6-5 | NA | NA
TGCAGCTGCGGGGCTTTCGGTTCCCAAGAGACCCAGTACTTC | CSCGAFGSQETQYF | TRBJ2-5 | TRBV29-1 | NA | NA
TGTGCCAGCAGCCCCGGAGAGGGGAGCTACACCTTC | CASSPGEGSYTF | TRBJ1-2 | TRBV7-2 | NA | NA